This T cell receptor beta chain was identified in a study of response to subunit inactivated influenza vaccine. This clonotype has only one observation. Antigen: not known. Trimming at V came to 4 bases and at J to 8 bases, leaving 9 bases not matched to a gene. Germline values: CDR1 SGHTA, CDR2 FQGNSA. The CDR3 runs to 15 residues. Study findings and constraints: Authors suggested that a seasonal influenza vaccination recruits few new T cells each time.

TCRdb ran MiXCR on the RT-PCR reads and lists one entry per CDR3 protein. This repertoire shows over 400,000 distinct CDR3 sequences, 10% to 15% found once; its top ten account for roughly 14%. This rearrangement joins TRBV7-2 to TRBJ1-2; 11 nucleotides agree with TRBD1. The origin of this receptor is a man in his fifties or sixties who received an inactivated influenza vaccine. This specimen was PBMCs from blood, taken roughly 46 days after vaccination. The CDR3 spells CASSSRTGGAEGYTF. For the CDR3, the DNA is TGTGCCAGCAGCTCCCGGACAGGGGGCGCGGAGGGCTACACCTTC. The complete variable domain, with remaining parts taken from reference TRBV7-2 and TRBJ1-2, reads GAGVSQSPSNKVTEKGKDVELRCDPISGHTALYWYRQSLGQGLEFLIYFQGNSAPDKSGLPSDRFSAERTGGSVSTLTIQRTQQEDSAVYLCASSSRTGGAEGYTFGSGTRLTVV.